One and the same sample provided the 3 T cell receptor beta chains below, sequenced in a study of identifying expanded T cells in peripheral blood. Here immunoSEQ multiplex PCR was the method, and the copy in TCRdb shows in-frame clones only, minus some. Of about 97,000 clones in the sample, around 85% were seen once. Sequenced sample: blood. The receptors originated from a person between 18 and 75 years old in good health.

V is TRBV12-2 and J is TRBJ2-1; the D call of TRBD2 is as the table states it, not checked on the DNA. TRBV12-2 is a pseudogene locus. The CDR3 has 12 residues. As DNA, the CDR3 is TGTGCAAGTCGCTTAGCGGAGGGTGAGCAGTTCTTC. This sequence encodes CASRLAEGEQFF.

In its sample, this clone was seen a few times. The rearrangement joins TRBV5-5 to TRBJ1-5, with a possible D match to TRBD1 (5 bases). V gave up 4 bases and J gave up 1 base, with 12 bases separating them. CDR1 and CDR2 (germline): SGHKS, YYEKEE (reference sequence). This CDR3 contains 15 residues. The CDR3 loop is CASSPGGVSNQPQHF. The DNA of the CDR3 is TGTGCCAGCAGCCCCGGGGGGGTCAGCAATCAGCCCCAGCATTTT. The entire variable domain, with the rest obtained from reference TRBV5-5 and TRBJ1-5, is as follows: DAGVTQSPTHLIKTRGQQVTLRCSPISGHKSVSWYQQVLGQGPQFIFQYYEKEERGRGNFPDRFSARQFPNYSSELNVNALLLGDSALYLCASSPGGVSNQPQHFGDGTRLSIL.

The chain links TRBV12-5 to TRBJ1-2; the D gene is possibly TRBD1 (6 bases). This CDR3 region has 14 residues. CDR1 is LGHNT and CDR2 is FRNRAP in the germline V gene. The germline V and J ends were trimmed by 7 bases and 8 bases, with 20 bases remaining between them. CDR3 nucleotide sequence: TGTGCTAGTGCTAACCCCAGGGGTAGTAGGGGCTACACCTTC. Translation: CASANPRGSRGYTF.